This TCR beta chain was recovered during a study of T-cell memory formation after mild COVID-19. Study-level points and caveats: Pre-infection memory harbored some responding clones, suggesting cross-reactive memory joined. CD4/CD8 balance characterized clones contracting day 15 to 85, and CD4+ skew characterized later expanders. Second-wave clones reaching peak frequency on day 37 lacked confirmed SARS-CoV-2 specificity.

This clonotype was recorded a few times. The antigen is not known. V dropped 5 bases and J dropped 4; count of bases not matched to a gene: 5. Per the germline V gene, CDR1 is KGHDR and CDR2 is SFDVKD. This CDR3 contains 15 residues. 5'RACE primed at constant segments yielded TCR alpha and TCR beta cDNA libraries bearing sample barcodes and UMIs. TCRdb called the 5' RACE reads again in MiXCR, with one record for every CDR3 protein. The sample lists around 200,000 distinct CDR3 sequences; roughly 17% were seen once. The source is an adult woman who had mild COVID-19 (a few samples of this study predate the infection). Cell type and time point are not known. The sample taken for sequencing was PBMCs or a T cell subset sorted from them (not recorded which). The V gene is TRBV24-1, the J gene TRBJ2-1; 9 bases are shared with TRBD2. The CDR3 spells CATSGLAENYNEQFF. The CDR3 region has the DNA TGTGCCACCAGTGGACTAGCGGAAAATTACAATGAGCAGTTCTTC.